These 20 T cell receptor beta chains were sequenced from one sample in a study of shared clonotypes between healthy human individuals. The data were produced by immunoSEQ multiplex PCR, yet TCRdb's version contains in-frame clones alone and is incomplete. The sample yields 1 million to 1.2 million clones, 77% seen once. Sequencing was performed on memory CD4+ T cells from PBMCs. The subset: CD45RA-negative fraction. These receptors all come from a man aged 18 to 29 in good health. Some clones in this sample may be carry-over from other donors' samples.

The chain links TRBV28 to TRBJ2-7; 7 positions match TRBD2. CDR1 MDHEN and CDR2 SYDVKM come from the germline V gene. The V and J ends lost 3 bases and 2 bases, in that order; junction bases with no gene match: 7. The CDR3 length is 15 residues. In DNA, the CDR3 is TGTGCCAGCAGTTTTGGGGGGGTAGGCCCCTACGAGCAGTACTTC. This translates into CASSFGGVGPYEQYF.

V is TRBV18 and J is TRBJ2-7; D gene ambiguous. The CDR3 sequence is 15 residues long. Trimming shortened V by 2 bases and J by 5 bases, and 16 bases separated the two germline ends. Germline lookup yields CDR1 KGHSH and CDR2 LQKENI. CDR3 nucleotide sequence: TGTGCCAGCTCACCAGGGTTTGGTGGTGGCAACGAGCAGTACTTC. Its translation: CASSPGFGGGNEQYF. The variable domain in full, completed from reference TRBV18 and TRBJ2-7, reads NAGVMQNPRHLVRRRGQEARLRCSPMKGHSHVYWYRQLPEEGLKFMVYLQKENIIDESGMPKERFSAEFPKEGPSILRIQQVVRGDSAAYFCASSPGFGGGNEQYFGPGTRLTVT.

The rearrangement joins TRBV7-9 to TRBJ2-2; 12 bases fit TRBD2. V gave up 5 bases and J gave up 5 bases; unmatched junction bases: 3. The germline V gene encodes CDR1 SEHNR and CDR2 FQNEAQ (reference sequence). CDR3 length: 15 residues. In DNA form, the CDR3 reads TGTGCCAGCAGCATGGGGACTAGCGGGACCGGGGAGCTGTTTTTT. This codes for CASSMGTSGTGELFF.

This clone was found a few times. This chain joins TRBV5-6 and TRBJ1-1, with TRBD1 identical over 8 bases. Trimming at V came to 3 bases and at J to 4 bases, leaving 5 bases not matched to a gene. CDR1 SGHDT and CDR2 YYEEEE come from the germline V gene. The CDR3 has 14 amino acids. CDR3 nucleotides: TGTGCCAGCAGCTCCCCAACAGGGGGCACTGAAGCTTTCTTT. This translates into CASSSPTGGTEAFF.

The rearrangement links TRBV7-2 to TRBJ1-3; no clear D gene. The CDR3 contains 16 residues. Trimming cost V 3 bases and J 0 bases, with 12 bases left between them. Germline V CDR1 and CDR2: SGHTA, FQGNSA. The CDR3 DNA reads TGTGCCAGCAGCTTCACAGCAACGTTCTCTGGAAACACCATATATTTT. It specifies CASSFTATFSGNTIYF.

The table lists this clone with a count of one. The V and J genes are TRBV28 and TRBJ2-2; TRBD2 might be the D (6 bases). This CDR3 contains 14 residues. Germline CDR1 reads MDHEN; CDR2 reads SYDVKM. V lost 6 bases, J lost 4 bases, and 12 bases lay in between. CDR3 sequence reads: CASSRAGGTGELFF. The CDR3 DNA reads TGTGCCAGCAGCCGAGCGGGCGGCACCGGGGAGCTGTTTTTT.

The CDR3 region is CASSSWTGGNGELFF. The CDR3 nucleotides read TGTGCCAGCAGCTCATGGACAGGGGGCAACGGGGAGCTGTTTTTT. The chain couples TRBV7-3 to TRBJ2-2; 11 nucleotides agree with TRBD1. Germline loops: CDR1 SGHTA, CDR2 FQGTGA. The CDR3 runs 15 residues. V shed 4 bases and J 7 bases; nucleotides not matched to a gene: 5.

The chain joins TRBV7-8 to TRBJ2-1; no clear D. This CDR3 region has 14 residues. The germline V gene has CDR1 SGHVS and CDR2 FQNEAQ. Trimming took 0 bases from V and 8 from J, leaving 11 bases between them. This chain's CDR3 is CASSLALASDEQFF. The CDR3 nucleotides are TGTGCCAGCAGCTTAGCGCTGGCGTCGGATGAGCAGTTCTTC.

The CDR3 DNA reads as TGTGCCAGCAAGCTGAACACTGAAGCTTTCTTT. Protein product: CASKLNTEAFF. This chain links TRBV28 with TRBJ1-1; D ambiguous. The V gene's germline CDR1 is MDHEN and CDR2 SYDVKM. The CDR3 runs 11 residues. V lost 7 bases to trimming and J lost 0 bases, with 3 bases between them. Looking up the rest from reference TRBV28 and TRBJ1-1 gives the full variable domain: DVKVTQSSRYLVKRTGEKVFLECVQDMDHENMFWYRQDPGLGLRLIYFSYDVKMKEKGDIPEGYSVSREKKERFSLILESASTNQTSMYLCASKLNTEAFFGQGTRLTVV.

V and J are TRBV2 and TRBJ1-3, with 7 bases matching TRBD1. V was pared by 4 bases and J by 4 bases, with 4 bases of the junction left unmatched. The germline V gene encodes CDR1 SNHLY and CDR2 FYNNEI. There are 14 residues in the CDR3. CDR3 DNA sequence: TGTGCCAGCAGTGGACAGGGAGGGGGAAACACCATATATTTT. Translated, it gives CASSGQGGGNTIYF.

The chain uses TRBV28 and TRBJ2-2; 8 bases match TRBD1. Germline assignment: CDR1 MDHEN and CDR2 SYDVKM. The CDR3 consists of 17 residues. V gave up 1 base and J gave up 4 bases; unmatched junction bases: 8. The CDR3 DNA sequence: TGTGCCAGCAGTTTATTCCCCGGACAGGGTCGCACCGGGGAGCTGTTTTTT. As protein: CASSLFPGQGRTGELFF. Based on the CDR3 plus reference TRBV28 and TRBJ2-2, the full variable domain is DVKVTQSSRYLVKRTGEKVFLECVQDMDHENMFWYRQDPGLGLRLIYFSYDVKMKEKGDIPEGYSVSREKKERFSLILESASTNQTSMYLCASSLFPGQGRTGELFFGEGSRLTVL.

The J gene is TRBJ2-1, the V gene TRBV6-1; TRBD2 matches at 16 bases. The length of the CDR3 is 18 residues. Losses at the gene ends were 3 bases for V and 12 bases for J; bases not matched to a gene: 14. From germline, CDR1 is MNHNS and CDR2 SASEGT. CDR3 sequence reads: CASSDAGLAGGPENLQFF. The CDR3 nucleotides are TGTGCCAGCAGTGATGCGGGACTAGCGGGAGGGCCTGAGAATTTGCAGTTCTTC.

The CDR3 is CASSTPGTGGEKLFF. The CDR3 nucleotides read TGTGCCAGCAGTACACCGGGGACAGGGGGTGAAAAACTGTTTTTT. V and J are TRBV28 and TRBJ1-4; 11 bases align to TRBD1. The germline CDR1 and CDR2 sequences are MDHEN and SYDVKM. The CDR3 is 15 residues long. The trim removed 5 bases at V and 7 bases at J, leaving 6 bases unmatched.

V usage is TRBV28 and J usage is TRBJ2-5, with 7 nucleotides matching TRBD1. V gave up 5 bases and J gave up 2 bases; unmatched junction bases: 8. The V gene's germline CDR1 is MDHEN and CDR2 SYDVKM. This CDR3 spans 15 amino acids. DNA of the CDR3: TGTGCCAGCAGTCTCGCCGGGACAGCTCAAGAGACCCAGTACTTC. Its translation is CASSLAGTAQETQYF. Full variable domain (outside the CDR3, taken from reference TRBV28 and TRBJ2-5): DVKVTQSSRYLVKRTGEKVFLECVQDMDHENMFWYRQDPGLGLRLIYFSYDVKMKEKGDIPEGYSVSREKKERFSLILESASTNQTSMYLCASSLAGTAQETQYFGPGTRLLVL.

This clone was seen only once. This rearrangement joins TRBV5-4 to TRBJ2-3; D uncertain. V dropped 5 bases and J dropped 5 bases, with 15 bases sitting between them. The germline V gene has CDR1 SGHNT and CDR2 YYREEE (reference sequence). This CDR3 spans 14 amino acids. CDR3: CASSLVGVKDTQYF. CDR3 DNA: TGTGCCAGCAGTCTTGTTGGGGTGAAAGATACGCAGTATTTT.

The genes are TRBV2 and TRBJ1-2; D possibly corresponds to TRBD1 (6 bases). Germline CDR1 reads SNHLY; CDR2 reads FYNNEI. The CDR3 totals 13 residues. Trimming pared 1 base from V and 7 bases from J, leaving 10 bases between. The CDR3 coding sequence is TGTGCCAGCAGTGAAGACAGGGCTGCTGGCTACACCTTC. Translated, it gives CASSEDRAAGYTF.

CDR3 protein: CASSPGPGELFF. In nucleotides, the CDR3 is TGTGCCAGCAGCCCCGGGCCCGGGGAGCTGTTTTTT. The rearrangement uses TRBV7-9 and TRBJ2-2; D unclear. CDR3 length: 12 residues. The germline V gene encodes CDR1 SEHNR and CDR2 FQNEAQ (reference sequence). Trimming left V 5 bases short and J 6 bases short, with 7 bases between.

The V gene is TRBV7-3, the J gene TRBJ2-2; 7 nucleotides agree with TRBD2. The V segment lost 6 bases and the J segment 4 bases; nucleotides outside the gene matches: 8. Germline V gene sequence: CDR1 SGHTA, CDR2 FQGTGA. The CDR3 spans 15 residues. CDR3 in DNA: TGTGCCAGCAGACGTATGGGAGGGGTCACCGGGGAGCTGTTTTTT. Translating it yields CASRRMGGVTGELFF.

With respect to this clone: With only one base between it and a far larger clone, this is likely a read error. V gene TRBV30 combines with J gene TRBJ1-1, with a possible D match to TRBD1 (6 bases). CDR3 length: 13 amino acids. The germline V and J ends were trimmed by 4 bases and 11 bases, with 20 bases remaining between them. CDR1 and CDR2 from the germline V gene are GTSNPN and SVGIG (reference sequence). The CDR3 protein is CAWTRQKDSDAFF. CDR3 in DNA: TGTGCCTGGACCAGGCAGAAGGACAGTGATGCTTTCTTT.

The gene calls are TRBV5-1 and TRBJ1-2, with D uncertain. The CDR3 loop spans 13 amino acids. Germline assignment: CDR1 SGHRS and CDR2 YFSETQ. V was cut by 4 bases and J by 3 bases, with 10 bases left in between. The CDR3 sequence is CASSPRGDYGYTF. In DNA form, the CDR3 reads TGCGCCAGCAGCCCTAGAGGAGACTATGGCTACACCTTC. The full variable domain, its missing parts supplied by reference TRBV5-1 and TRBJ1-2, is KAGVTQTPRYLIKTRGQQVTLSCSPISGHRSVSWYQQTPGQGLQFLFEYFSETQRNKGNFPGRFSGRQFSNSRSEMNVSTLELGDSALYLCASSPRGDYGYTFGSGTRLTVV.